This T cell receptor beta chain was sequenced in a study of OX40 agonist ivuxolimab in advanced cancers. Regarding the study as a whole: The mean number of expanded clones was higher in CD8+ T cells than in CD4+.

About this clone: Its target is unknown.

Sequencing used immunoSEQ multiplex PCR; TCRdb keeps in-frame clones, though not all of them. The data show tens of thousands of clones, nearly 75% seen once. The CDR3 length is 14 residues. Trimming pared 0 bases from V and 4 bases from J, leaving 8 bases between. Germline V gives CDR1 WSHSY, CDR2 SAAADI. The sequencing used CD4+ or CD8+ T cells sorted from blood, collected in a trial of the OX40 agonist ivuxolimab. The rearrangement uses TRBV10-2 and TRBJ2-3; D is tentatively TRBD1 or TRBD2 (6 bases each). This sequence was found in an adult with an advanced solid tumor such as melanoma, head and neck, liver or kidney cancer. The CDR3 sequence: CASSESGGADTQYF. CDR3 DNA sequence: TGCGCCAGCAGTGAGTCGGGGGGCGCAGATACGCAGTATTTT.